Listed below are T cell receptor beta chains from one sample, sequenced in a study of CD8+CD57+ T cells in acquired aplastic anemia. MiXCR, applied by TCRdb to the reads, yields one record per CDR3 protein. The sample gives about 58,000 distinct CDR3 sequences, 57% of which show up once; 16% is in the top ten. The sample comprised sorted CD4+, CD8+, or CD8+CD57+ T cells (not recorded which) from PBMCs. Source of these receptors: a human donor with aplastic anemia. Both conserved end residues are part of each CDR3. D genes are given only for firm matches. Not every row has a clone size; where given, it reads once, few, many or a size class.

CDR3 DNA: TGCAGCGTCATTCACCAGGGTGGAATAGACTATGGCTACACCTTC
CDR3 protein: CSVIHQGGIDYGYTF
V gene: TRBV29-1
clone size: many
J gene: TRBJ1-2
D gene: NA

CDR3 DNA: TGTGCCACCAGCAGAAGGGTGGCCTATGAAAAACTGTTTTTT
CDR3 protein: CATSRRVAYEKLFF
V gene: TRBV15
clone size: NA
J gene: TRBJ1-4
D gene: NA

CDR3 DNA: TGTGCCACCAGTAGTATGGGGCAAATGACCCAGTACTTC
CDR3 protein: CATSSMGQMTQYF
V gene: TRBV24-1
clone size: NA
J gene: TRBJ2-5
D gene: NA

CDR3 DNA: TGTGCCACCAGCAGAGATGGACAGGTCAGCACAGATACGCAGTATTTT
CDR3 protein: CATSRDGQVSTDTQYF
V gene: TRBV15
clone size: NA
J gene: TRBJ2-3
D gene: TRBD1

CDR3 DNA: TGTGCCAGCAGTCGGACAATCTACGAGCAGTACTTC
CDR3 protein: CASSRTIYEQYF
V gene: TRBV7-2
clone size: NA
J gene: TRBJ2-7
D gene: NA

CDR3 DNA: TGTGCCAGCAGCTCGTCAGCGGGGGGCACTGAAGCTTTCTTT
CDR3 protein: CASSSSAGGTEAFF
V gene: TRBV7-6
clone size: NA
J gene: TRBJ1-1
D gene: NA

CDR3 DNA: TGTGCCAGCAGCGTAGGGACGGGAGCGGGGTTTGAGCAGTTCTTC
CDR3 protein: CASSVGTGAGFEQFF
V gene: TRBV13
clone size: NA
J gene: TRBJ2-1
D gene: TRBD2

CDR3 DNA: TGCAGTGCTAGAGATGGATACGAGCAGTACTTC
CDR3 protein: CSARDGYEQYF
V gene: TRBV20-1
clone size: NA
J gene: TRBJ2-7
D gene: NA

CDR3 DNA: TGCAGTGCTAGAGCACTCGGACAGGACAATGAGCAGTTCTTC
CDR3 protein: CSARALGQDNEQFF
V gene: TRBV20-1
clone size: many
J gene: TRBJ2-1
D gene: TRBD1

CDR3 DNA: TGCAGTGCTAGACTAGCGGGGGTCAGGAATGAGCAGTTCTTC
CDR3 protein: CSARLAGVRNEQFF
V gene: TRBV20-1
clone size: once
J gene: TRBJ2-1
D gene: TRBD2

CDR3 DNA: TGTGCCAGCAGCCCGCCCGAACTAGCGGGCAGAAGAAATGAGCAGTTCTTC
CDR3 protein: CASSPPELAGRRNEQFF
V gene: TRBV7-9
clone size: many
J gene: TRBJ2-1
D gene: TRBD2

CDR3 DNA: TGCAGCGCCTGGGACGGCGGCACTGAAGCTTTCTTT
CDR3 protein: CSAWDGGTEAFF
V gene: TRBV29-1
clone size: NA
J gene: TRBJ1-1
D gene: NA

CDR3 DNA: TGTGCCAGCAGCTCGAATTCACCCCTCCACTTT
CDR3 protein: CASSSNSPLHF
V gene: TRBV11-2
clone size: many
J gene: TRBJ1-6
D gene: NA

CDR3 DNA: TGCGCCAGCAGCGCCCTAGACGGAAACACTGAAGCTTTCTTT
CDR3 protein: CASSALDGNTEAFF
V gene: TRBV5-4
clone size: NA
J gene: TRBJ1-1
D gene: NA

CDR3 DNA: TGTGCCAGCAGCTTATGGGGCGGTCCCTACGAGCAGTACTTC
CDR3 protein: CASSLWGGPYEQYF
V gene: TRBV7-9
clone size: many
J gene: TRBJ2-7
D gene: NA

CDR3 DNA: TGCGCCAGCAGTGAGGACTGGCCCCGGACCCAGTACTTC
CDR3 protein: CASSEDWPRTQYF
V gene: TRBV10-2
clone size: NA
J gene: TRBJ2-5
D gene: NA

CDR3 DNA: TGTGCCATCAGTGAGTCAGGTAGCGGGGGTCGCAATGAGCAGTTCTTC
CDR3 protein: CAISESGSGGRNEQFF
V gene: TRBV10-3
clone size: NA
J gene: TRBJ2-1
D gene: TRBD2

CDR3 DNA: TGTGCCAGCAGCCCCATCCCCCACAGGGGCAACCTGAACACTGAAGCTTTCTTT
CDR3 protein: CASSPIPHRGNLNTEAFF
V gene: TRBV7-8
clone size: many
J gene: TRBJ1-1
D gene: TRBD1

CDR3 DNA: TGTGCAGTAAGAGGTGGTCAGGGGATGGATGGCTACACCTTC
CDR3 protein: CAVRGGQGMDGYTF
V gene: TRBV2
clone size: NA
J gene: TRBJ1-2
D gene: NA

CDR3 DNA: TGCAGCGCTAGATCCCAAACTTCAGGGTTCGTTACGCAGTATTTT
CDR3 protein: CSARSQTSGFVTQYF
V gene: TRBV29-1
clone size: NA
J gene: TRBJ2-3
D gene: NA

CDR3 DNA: TGTGCCAGCAGCTTAACTCGACTAGCGGGGGCAGAGACCCAGTACTTC
CDR3 protein: CASSLTRLAGAETQYF
V gene: TRBV7-9
clone size: NA
J gene: TRBJ2-5
D gene: TRBD2

CDR3 DNA: TGTGCCAGCAGCAATCAGGGGACAAGGATCTACGAGCAGTACTTC
CDR3 protein: CASSNQGTRIYEQYF
V gene: TRBV12-3/TRBV12-4
clone size: many
J gene: TRBJ2-7
D gene: NA

CDR3 DNA: TGTGCCAGCAGTGCCTGGACAGGGGGGATGAACACTGAAGCTTTCTTT
CDR3 protein: CASSAWTGGMNTEAFF
V gene: TRBV25-1
clone size: medium-sized
J gene: TRBJ1-1
D gene: TRBD1

CDR3 DNA: TGTGCCACCAGCAGAGATCGAGGGATACAGGGCGGGAGCACAGATACGCAGTATTTT
CDR3 protein: CATSRDRGIQGGSTDTQYF
V gene: TRBV15
clone size: NA
J gene: TRBJ2-3
D gene: NA

CDR3 DNA: TGTGCCACCAGCAGGGCCACAGGGGGTAGGCCCTACGAGCAGTACTTC
CDR3 protein: CATSRATGGRPYEQYF
V gene: TRBV15
clone size: NA
J gene: TRBJ2-7
D gene: TRBD1

CDR3 DNA: TGTGCCAGCAGTGAACCAGGGAGGGATTCACCCCTCCACTTT
CDR3 protein: CASSEPGRDSPLHF
V gene: TRBV25-1
clone size: NA
J gene: TRBJ1-6
D gene: NA

CDR3 DNA: TGTGCCAGCAGCGCTTCCACAGGTTTCTATGGCTACACCTTC
CDR3 protein: CASSASTGFYGYTF
V gene: TRBV9
clone size: many
J gene: TRBJ1-2
D gene: NA

CDR3 DNA: TGTGCTAGCAGCTTAGCGCCAGGGTCAACCTACGAGCAGTACTTC
CDR3 protein: CASSLAPGSTYEQYF
V gene: TRBV7-7
clone size: many
J gene: TRBJ2-7
D gene: NA

CDR3 DNA: TGTGCCAGCAGCTACAGCGCAAATCAGCCCCAGCATTTT
CDR3 protein: CASSYSANQPQHF
V gene: TRBV6-5
clone size: NA
J gene: TRBJ1-5
D gene: NA

CDR3 DNA: TGCAGTGCTAGTGCTAACAGGGTAGATCAGCCCCAGCATTTT
CDR3 protein: CSASANRVDQPQHF
V gene: TRBV20-1
clone size: NA
J gene: TRBJ1-5
D gene: NA

CDR3 DNA: TGTGCCAGCAGTGACCTAGGGGCAGGGGATAATTCACCCCTCCACTTT
CDR3 protein: CASSDLGAGDNSPLHF
V gene: TRBV2
clone size: NA
J gene: TRBJ1-6
D gene: NA

CDR3 DNA: TGTGCCAGTAGCTTCCCTGGGGGGGAGCAGTTCTTC
CDR3 protein: CASSFPGGEQFF
V gene: TRBV19
clone size: many
J gene: TRBJ2-1
D gene: NA

CDR3 DNA: TGCGCCAGCAGCTTGGAAACGGGGATCTCCTACGAGCAGTACTTC
CDR3 protein: CASSLETGISYEQYF
V gene: TRBV5-1
clone size: many
J gene: TRBJ2-7
D gene: NA

CDR3 DNA: TGTGCCAGCAGTGGAGTAATGTACGAGCAGTACTTC
CDR3 protein: CASSGVMYEQYF
V gene: TRBV2
clone size: NA
J gene: TRBJ2-7
D gene: NA

CDR3 DNA: TGTGCCAGCAGCCAAGAAGGGGGTGAAGCTTTCTTT
CDR3 protein: CASSQEGGEAFF
V gene: TRBV4-2
clone size: many
J gene: TRBJ1-1
D gene: NA

CDR3 DNA: TGTGCCAGTAGTATTACGTTCGGGTTAGCGCCCTACGAGCAGTACTTC
CDR3 protein: CASSITFGLAPYEQYF
V gene: TRBV19
clone size: few
J gene: TRBJ2-7
D gene: NA

CDR3 DNA: TGCGCCAGCAGCCAAGATGTTCGGTCCTTGTTACGCGCTTTCTTT
CDR3 protein: CASSQDVRSLLRAFF
V gene: TRBV4-3
clone size: NA
J gene: TRBJ1-1
D gene: NA

CDR3 DNA: TGTGCCAGCAGCCCTAGGGGAGTGAACAGTATGGGCTACACCTTC
CDR3 protein: CASSPRGVNSMGYTF
V gene: TRBV7-2
clone size: NA
J gene: TRBJ1-2
D gene: NA

CDR3 DNA: TGTGCCAGTAGTCCCCAAACAGGGGTCTATGGCTACACCTTC
CDR3 protein: CASSPQTGVYGYTF
V gene: TRBV10-3
clone size: NA
J gene: TRBJ1-2
D gene: TRBD1

CDR3 DNA: TGTGCCTCAAACAGGGACAGGGGGCTTCAGCCCCAGCATTTT
CDR3 protein: CASNRDRGLQPQHF
V gene: TRBV19
clone size: NA
J gene: TRBJ1-5
D gene: TRBD1

CDR3 DNA: TGTGCCAGCAGCTCGGCACAGGGTTCATATGGCTACACCTTC
CDR3 protein: CASSSAQGSYGYTF
V gene: TRBV7-9
clone size: many
J gene: TRBJ1-2
D gene: NA

CDR3 DNA: TGTGCCACCAGCAGAACGGGACAGTTCTACGAGCAGTACTTC
CDR3 protein: CATSRTGQFYEQYF
V gene: TRBV15
clone size: NA
J gene: TRBJ2-7
D gene: TRBD1

CDR3 DNA: TGTGCCAGCAGCATCCACATGACAGGGCTGAACACTGAAGCTTTCTTT
CDR3 protein: CASSIHMTGLNTEAFF
V gene: TRBV7-8
clone size: NA
J gene: TRBJ1-1
D gene: TRBD1

CDR3 DNA: TGTGCCATCAAATTAGGGGGCGCGGACTATGGCTACACCTTC
CDR3 protein: CAIKLGGADYGYTF
V gene: TRBV10-3
clone size: many
J gene: TRBJ1-2
D gene: TRBD1

CDR3 DNA: TGTGCCAGCAGGACAGGGAGCTCCTACGAGCAGTACTTC
CDR3 protein: CASRTGSSYEQYF
V gene: TRBV7-8
clone size: NA
J gene: TRBJ2-7
D gene: TRBD1

CDR3 DNA: TGTGCCAGCAGCTTCGGGGGGGGATCGACGTGGGACACTGAAGCTTTCTTT
CDR3 protein: CASSFGGGSTWDTEAFF
V gene: TRBV7-2
clone size: many
J gene: TRBJ1-1
D gene: NA

CDR3 DNA: TGTGCCAGCAATCAGTCGCACTGTGGCTACACCTTC
CDR3 protein: CASNQSHCGYTF
V gene: TRBV6-1
clone size: NA
J gene: TRBJ1-2
D gene: NA

CDR3 DNA: TGTGCCAGCAGCCAGGGACTAGTCCCGCAGTATTTT
CDR3 protein: CASSQGLVPQYF
V gene: TRBV3-1
clone size: NA
J gene: TRBJ2-3
D gene: TRBD2